This entry concerns a single T cell receptor beta chain. This sample is drawn from a study of blood T cell repertoires in COVID-19. Overall study: Specimens from acute and convalescent COVID-19 originated in the United States, Italy and Spain.

Libraries were prepared by immunoSEQ multiplex PCR; TCRdb keeps only in-frame clonotypes and omits some of them. The sample records roughly 250,000 clones, about nine tenths being singletons. Patients in Seattle were enrolled during active infection, then followed longitudinally. The sample was peripheral blood. The clonotype was recovered from a person aged 18-35 years with COVID-19, enrolled during active disease.

The CDR3 DNA sequence: TGTGCCAGCGGGCCACAGCCCCAGCATTTT. It is translated as CASGPQPQHF. The chain carries TRBV28 and TRBJ1-5; D is ambiguous. Germline assignment: CDR1 MDHEN and CDR2 SYDVKM. The CDR3 consists of 10 residues. Between the trimmed V and J ends, which lost 8 bases and 7 bases, there was a span of 6 bases.